The present T cell receptor beta chain was sequenced within a study of vaccination and CD4 T cells after COVID-19. Looking at the study overall: Median time from second vaccine dose to sampling was around 72 days (14 to 241).

Cultured CD4+ T-cell DNA underwent Oncomine TCR Beta short-read sequencing. MiXCR was run by TCRdb on the PCR reads, yielding one entry per CDR3 protein. The sample carries roughly 14,000 distinct CDR3 sequences, 55% recorded once. Comment on this clonotype: The antigen is not known. This CDR3 is missing its conserved last phenylalanine or tryptophan, likely due to a read error.

Described treatment: roughly nine-day PBMC culture with coronavirus spike peptide pools or control peptides (ViraFEST assay). At both days 3 and 7, half the medium was replaced with fresh IL-2 medium. Germline V gene sequence: CDR1 SNHLY, CDR2 FYNNEI. The V end lost 4 bases, the J end lost 2 bases, and 8 bases lay between the germline ends. This CDR3 comprises 13 residues. The sequence was obtained from a human donor who had recovered from COVID-19. This sequence joins TRBV2 and TRBJ2-5; D unresolved. Sequenced sample: CD4+ T cells from blood, cultured in vitro. CDR3 in amino acids: CASSAGSQETQYS. CDR3 DNA: TGTGCCAGCAGTGCCGGATCTCAAGAGACCCAGTACTCC.